The table lists the clone carrying this TCR beta chain with a few counts. This entry comes from a study of human T cells and chemical hapten exposure. The time point denotes: healthy volunteer bleed at 2 weeks. Unseparated into fractions, whole blood served as the source from which total RNA was extracted. The library tagged each cDNA molecule with unique molecular identifiers. Each CDR3 protein gets one entry after TCRdb re-called the RACE reads with MiXCR. The repertoire consists of 130,000 or so distinct CDR3 sequences, with approximately 10% occurring once and the leading ten covering about 1.8%. Sequenced material: whole blood. The receptor's source is a male donor in good health. Some clones in this sample may be carry-over from other donors' samples.

For the CDR3, the DNA is TGTGCCAGCAGTTTTGGACCTGTAGAGACCCAGTACTTC. It encodes CASSFGPVETQYF. The chain uses TRBV27 and TRBJ2-5; no firm D call. The V and J ends lost 3 bases and 4 bases respectively, with 9 bases between them. From germline, CDR1 is MNHEY and CDR2 SMNVEV (reference sequence). CDR3 length: 13 amino acids.